One sample yielded the 5 T cell receptor beta chains listed below, sequenced in a study of regulatory T cells in long-lasting Graves disease. Construction of the TCR beta libraries employed iRepertoire HTBI primers in conjunction with Arm-PCR of CDR3 regions. TCRdb re-analysed the multiplex PCR reads in MiXCR, keeping a single row per CDR3 protein. This table has about 540,000 distinct CDR3 sequences, roughly 14% appearing once. This sample's time point: newly diagnosed GD, antithyroid drugs for less than 3 months. Construction of the TCR library relied on RNA isolated from PBMCs. The sample was also reused in another study, on T cells in Graves' hyperthyroidism and ophthalmopathy.

This specimen was peripheral blood mononuclear cells (PBMCs), taken at new diagnosis, from a patient treated with antithyroid drugs. The source of these receptors is a man in his thirties or forties with Graves disease.

This clonotype was detected many times. The chain combines TRBV6-1 with TRBJ1-2; the D is unclear. V was pared by 5 bases and J by 4 bases, with 14 bases between. CDR1 is MNHNS, CDR2 SASEGT, per germline. This CDR3 is 14 amino acids long. CDR3 DNA sequence: TGTGCCAGCAGTAATGAAGCTGCAGTCTATGGCTACACCTTC. Translation: CASSNEAAVYGYTF.

The rearrangement links TRBV15 to TRBJ2-1; a possible D gene is TRBD1 (5 bases). The CDR3 length is 17 residues. V was cut by 0 bases and J by 4 bases, with 16 bases left in between. Germline V gene data show CDR1 as LNHNV and CDR2 as YYDKDF (reference sequence). The CDR3 DNA follows: TGTGCCACCAGCAGAGAATTTTGGCAGGGCAGTTACAATGAGCAGTTCTTC. This encodes CATSREFWQGSYNEQFF.

The chain carries TRBV29-1 and TRBJ1-2, with 8 bases aligning to TRBD1. In germline, CDR1 is SQVTM, CDR2 ANQGSEA. The CDR3 contains 18 residues. The V segment lost 7 bases and the J segment 3 bases; nucleotides outside the gene matches: 22. The CDR3 DNA sequence: TGCAGCGGCCACCAACTTGGACAGGGCCGGTGGTGGGACTATGGCTACACCTTC. It yields the protein CSGHQLGQGRWWDYGYTF.

This clonotype was recorded many times. This chain links TRBV29-1 with TRBJ2-7; 11 positions match TRBD2. V lost 7 bases, J lost 7 bases, and 9 bases stayed unmatched. This CDR3 comprises 13 residues. Germline V CDR1 and CDR2: SQVTM, ANQGSEA. This chain's CDR3 is CSGLAGGWREQYF. The CDR3 nucleotides read TGCAGCGGCCTAGCGGGAGGATGGCGGGAGCAGTACTTC.

At least ten counts were recorded for this clonotype. The junction departs from germline at one end; a sequencing error may be responsible. The CDR3 reads CASSFYTNTEAFF. The CDR3 coding sequence is TGTGCCAGCAGCTTCTACACCAACACTGAAGCTTTCTTT. The chain combines TRBV5-1 with TRBJ1-1; D is uncertain. Germline CDR1 is SGHRS and CDR2 is YFSETQ. CDR3 size: 13 residues.